This entry lists 4 T cell receptor beta chains sequenced from one sample in a study of blood T cell repertoires in COVID-19 (dated by TCRdb to 2020 to 2022). Preparation of the library involved the immunoSEQ multiplex PCR assay. TCRdb limited this immuneACCESS table to in-frame rearrangements with V and J called. A share of clones is missing; checked studies link under half to unresolved V genes, and the rest is unexplained. The sample table shows fewer than 120,000 clones, and 82% are seen once. The biggest ten clones account for about 15% of the sample. Specimen: peripheral blood. The receptors here all came from a woman in her sixties or seventies with acute or convalescent COVID-19.

The chain couples TRBV11-2 to TRBJ2-1, with TRBD2 as a possible D gene (5 bases). CDR3 size: 13 residues. The V end lost 6 bases, the J end lost 7 bases, and 13 bases lay between the germline ends. Germline V lookup: CDR1 SGHAT, CDR2 FQNNGV. CDR3 in amino acids: CASSFLTGNEQFF. In DNA, the CDR3 is TGTGCCAGCAGTTTCCTGACGGGGAATGAGCAGTTCTTC.

This clone has a handful of counts. The chain has TRBV3-1 (or the pseudogene TRBV3-2) and TRBJ1-6; D is ambiguous. The CDR3 is 18 amino acids. Deletions cut 4 bases from V and 6 bases from J, with 22 bases between. Per the germline V gene, CDR1 is LGHDT and CDR2 is YNNKEL (reference sequence). CDR3 sequence: CASSPQPIGPLGNSPLHF. CDR3 DNA sequence: TGTGCCAGCAGCCCGCAGCCTATTGGGCCGCTCGGTAATTCACCCCTCCACTTT.

The chain is built from TRBV5-5 and TRBJ2-7; TRBD1 matches 9 bases. V shed 3 bases and J 2 bases; nucleotides not matched to a gene: 9. The germline gives CDR1 SGHKS, CDR2 YYEKEE (reference sequence). The length of the CDR3 is 16 residues. CDR3 DNA: TGTGCCAGCAGCTCTCAGCCGGGACAGGGAACCTACGAGCAGTACTTC. As protein: CASSSQPGQGTYEQYF.

CDR3 bases: TGTGCCAGCAGCCCCGGGACAGCCTACAATCAGCCCCAGCATTTT. It codes for CASSPGTAYNQPQHF. The chain employs TRBV7-6 and TRBJ1-5; 7 nucleotides match TRBD1. Germline V CDR1 and CDR2: SGHVS, FNYEAQ. The CDR3 runs 15 residues. V was clipped by 5 bases and J by 3 bases; unmatched bases: 7.